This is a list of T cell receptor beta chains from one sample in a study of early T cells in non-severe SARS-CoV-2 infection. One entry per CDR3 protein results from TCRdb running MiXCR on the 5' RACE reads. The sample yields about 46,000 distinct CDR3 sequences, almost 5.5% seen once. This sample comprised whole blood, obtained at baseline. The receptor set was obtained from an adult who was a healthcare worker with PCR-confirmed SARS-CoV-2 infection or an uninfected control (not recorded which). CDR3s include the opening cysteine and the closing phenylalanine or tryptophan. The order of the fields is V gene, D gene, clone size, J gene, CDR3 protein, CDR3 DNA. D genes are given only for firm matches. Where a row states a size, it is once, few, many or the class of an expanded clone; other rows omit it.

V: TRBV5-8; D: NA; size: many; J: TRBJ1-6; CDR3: CASSPPRGYNSPLHF; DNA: TGTGCCAGCAGCCCCCCCAGGGGCTATAATTCACCCCTCCACTTT
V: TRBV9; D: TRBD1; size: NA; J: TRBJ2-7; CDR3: CASSVGQATYEQYF; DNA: TGTGCCAGCAGCGTTGGACAGGCCACCTACGAGCAGTACTTC
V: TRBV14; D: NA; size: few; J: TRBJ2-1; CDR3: CASSPRGGGRKQFF; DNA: TGTGCCAGCAGCCCCCGAGGAGGAGGGAGGAAGCAGTTCTTC
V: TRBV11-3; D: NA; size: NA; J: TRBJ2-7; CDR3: CASSLRESYEQYF; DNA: TGTGCCAGCAGCTTACGGGAGTCCTACGAGCAGTACTTC
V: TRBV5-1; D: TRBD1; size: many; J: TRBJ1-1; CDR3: CASSFRDSGTEAFF; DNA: TGCGCCAGCAGCTTTAGGGACAGCGGCACTGAAGCTTTCTTT
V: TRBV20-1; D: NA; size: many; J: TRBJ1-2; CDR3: CSARAGDGYTF; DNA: TGCAGTGCTAGAGCAGGGGATGGCTACACCTTC
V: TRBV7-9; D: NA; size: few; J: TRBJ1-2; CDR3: CASSSSQGAGYGYTF; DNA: TGTGCCAGCAGCTCCTCCCAAGGGGCCGGCTATGGCTACACCTTC
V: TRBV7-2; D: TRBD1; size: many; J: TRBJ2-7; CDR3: CASSPGQGYDEQYF; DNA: TGTGCCAGCAGCCCAGGACAGGGTTATGACGAGCAGTACTTC
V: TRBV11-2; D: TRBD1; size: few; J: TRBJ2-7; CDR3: CASSLIQGSYEQYF; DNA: TGTGCCAGCAGCCTAATACAGGGGTCGTACGAGCAGTACTTC
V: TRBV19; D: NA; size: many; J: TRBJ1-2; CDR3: CASSIRTGGYTF; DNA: TGTGCCAGTAGTATTAGGACCGGCGGCTACACCTTC
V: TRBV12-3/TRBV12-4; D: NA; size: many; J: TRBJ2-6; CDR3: CASSPQGRGANVLTF; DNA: TGTGCCAGCAGTCCACAGGGTCGTGGGGCCAACGTCCTGACTTTC
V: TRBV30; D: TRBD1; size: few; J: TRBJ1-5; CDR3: CAWSQGAVGQPQHF; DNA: TGTGCCTGGAGTCAGGGGGCGGTTGGTCAGCCCCAGCATTTT
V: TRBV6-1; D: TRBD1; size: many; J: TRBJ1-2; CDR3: CASNPGQGPYGYTF; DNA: TGTGCCAGCAATCCGGGACAGGGCCCCTATGGCTACACCTTC
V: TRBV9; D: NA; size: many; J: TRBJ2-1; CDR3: CASSVEGGNEQFF; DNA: TGTGCCAGCAGCGTAGAGGGGGGCAATGAGCAGTTCTTC
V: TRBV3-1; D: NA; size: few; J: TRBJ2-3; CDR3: CASSQTGRSTDTQYF; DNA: TGTGCCAGCAGCCAAACCGGCCGGAGCACAGATACGCAGTATTTT
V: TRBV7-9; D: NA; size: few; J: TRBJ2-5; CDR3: CASSLAGWYQETQYF; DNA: TGTGCCAGCAGCTTAGCGGGCTGGTACCAAGAGACCCAGTACTTC
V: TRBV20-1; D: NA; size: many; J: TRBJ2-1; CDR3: CSAPPSPSSYNEQFF; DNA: TGCAGTGCCCCACCCTCGCCCAGCTCCTACAATGAGCAGTTCTTC
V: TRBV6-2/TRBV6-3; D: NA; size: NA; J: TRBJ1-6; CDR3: CASTKRAASNSPLHF; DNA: TGTGCCAGCACCAAAAGGGCAGCCTCTAATTCACCCCTCCACTTT
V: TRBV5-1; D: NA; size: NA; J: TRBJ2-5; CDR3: CASSLQMGQETQYF; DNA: TGCGCCAGCAGCTTGCAGATGGGACAAGAGACCCAGTACTTC
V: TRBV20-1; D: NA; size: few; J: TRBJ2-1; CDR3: CSARDLGLYNEQFF; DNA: TGCAGTGCTAGAGATCTAGGACTCTACAATGAGCAGTTCTTC
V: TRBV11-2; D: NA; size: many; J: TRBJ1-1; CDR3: CASSLDPIVGQGAFF; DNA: TGTGCCAGCAGCTTAGATCCTATAGTTGGACAAGGAGCTTTCTTT
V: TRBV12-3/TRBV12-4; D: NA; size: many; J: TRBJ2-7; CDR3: CASSFSGRGEQYF; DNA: TGTGCCAGCAGTTTTTCCGGTCGGGGCGAGCAGTACTTC
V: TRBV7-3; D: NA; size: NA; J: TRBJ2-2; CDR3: CASSTGVPGELFF; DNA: TGTGCCAGCAGCACGGGAGTCCCCGGGGAGCTGTTTTTT
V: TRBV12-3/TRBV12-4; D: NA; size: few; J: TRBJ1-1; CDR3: CASSTRGALGTEAFF; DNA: TGTGCCAGCAGTACCCGGGGGGCACTAGGCACTGAAGCTTTCTTT
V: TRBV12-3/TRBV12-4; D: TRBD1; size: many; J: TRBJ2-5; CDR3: CASRYGDSQETQYF; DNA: TGTGCCAGCAGGTACGGGGACAGCCAAGAGACCCAGTACTTC
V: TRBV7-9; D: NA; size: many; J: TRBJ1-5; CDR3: CASSLGPGFNQPQHF; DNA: TGTGCCAGCAGTCTAGGCCCAGGATTCAATCAGCCCCAGCATTTT
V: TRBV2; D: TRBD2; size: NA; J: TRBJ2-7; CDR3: CASTVVRGSSYEQYF; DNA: TGTGCCAGCACGGTAGTTCGCGGGAGTTCCTACGAGCAGTACTTC
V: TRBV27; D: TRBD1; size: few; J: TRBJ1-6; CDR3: CASSLGDRGTNNSPLHF; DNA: TGTGCCAGCAGTTTAGGGGACAGGGGAACCAATAATTCACCCCTCCACTTT
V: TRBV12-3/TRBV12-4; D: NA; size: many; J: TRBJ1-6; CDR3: CASSPRGMRNSPLHF; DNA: TGTGCCAGCAGTCCCCGCGGGATGAGGAATTCACCCCTCCACTTT
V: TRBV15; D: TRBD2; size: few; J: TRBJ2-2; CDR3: CATSRLGLAGEGELFF; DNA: TGTGCCACCAGCAGACTCGGACTAGCGGGAGAAGGGGAGCTGTTTTTT
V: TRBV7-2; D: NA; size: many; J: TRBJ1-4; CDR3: CASSTSRDSEKLFF; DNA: TGTGCCAGCAGCACCTCCAGGGATTCCGAAAAACTGTTTTTT
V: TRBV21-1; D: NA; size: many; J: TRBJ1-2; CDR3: CASSKGWTHGYTF; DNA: TGTGCCAGCAGCAAGGGCTGGACACATGGCTACACCTTC
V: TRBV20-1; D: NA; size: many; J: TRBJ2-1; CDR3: CSASAGLERGHNEQFF; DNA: TGCAGTGCTAGCGCCGGGTTGGAACGGGGCCACAATGAGCAGTTCTTC
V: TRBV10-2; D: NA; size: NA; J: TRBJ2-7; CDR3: CASSEYGRGNSYEQYF; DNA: TGCGCCAGCAGTGAGTACGGGCGGGGAAACTCCTACGAGCAGTACTTC
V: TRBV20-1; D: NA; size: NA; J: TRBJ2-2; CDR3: CSARGGGAAGELFF; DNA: TGCAGTGCTAGAGGCGGAGGGGCGGCCGGGGAGCTGTTTTTT
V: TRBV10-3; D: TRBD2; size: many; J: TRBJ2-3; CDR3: CAISDTRTSGRRDTQYF; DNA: TGTGCCATCAGTGACACGAGGACTAGCGGGAGGAGAGATACGCAGTATTTT
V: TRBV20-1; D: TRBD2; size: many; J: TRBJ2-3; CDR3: CSASPGGSSTDTQYF; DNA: TGCAGTGCTAGCCCGGGAGGTTCTAGCACAGATACGCAGTATTTT
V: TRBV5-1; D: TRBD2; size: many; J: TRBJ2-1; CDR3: CASSSGLAGGNEQFF; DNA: TGCGCCAGCAGCTCCGGACTAGCGGGAGGAAATGAGCAGTTCTTC
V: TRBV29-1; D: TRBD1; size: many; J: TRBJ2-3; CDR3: CSSDVGQGTVQYF; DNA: TGCAGCTCGGACGTTGGCCAAGGGACAGTGCAGTATTTT
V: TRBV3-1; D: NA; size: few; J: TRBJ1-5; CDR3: CASSQDGRENQPQHF; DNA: TGTGCCAGCAGCCAAGACGGCAGGGAGAATCAGCCCCAGCATTTT
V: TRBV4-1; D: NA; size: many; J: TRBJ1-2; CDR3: CASSQGNRIGTIYGYTF; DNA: TGCGCCAGCAGCCAAGGGAACCGGATCGGCACCATCTATGGCTACACCTTC